Sequencing of this TCR beta chain was carried out in a study of identical twins. General study findings and limits: Within cord blood, abundant beta clonotypes carried fewer insertions, but memory repertoires showed no such trend.

This clonotype was counted only a few times. Its antigen remains unidentified. Per germline, CDR1 ENHRY and CDR2 SYGVKD. Trimming cost V 10 bases and J 1 base; bases outside gene matches: 6. The CDR3 is 14 residues long. A universal primer site was added by template switching, and unique molecular identifiers were carried by the cDNA. TCRdb reanalysed the 5' RACE reads using MiXCR and keeps one entry per CDR3 protein. The sample has 350,000 or so distinct CDR3 sequences; 9% to 10% are singletons. Donors uniformly comprised healthy Caucasians. This receptor was obtained from a woman aged 45-59 years in good health. J is TRBJ2-2 and V is TRBV10-3; 7 positions agree with TRBD1. Sequencing was performed on naive T cells sorted from blood. The DNA of the CDR3 is TGTGCCACGAGGGGGACAGAGAACACCGGGGAGCTGTTTTTT. Its translation: CATRGTENTGELFF.